Detailed here is one T cell receptor (beta chain). These data are taken from a study of blood T cell repertoires in COVID-19. The repertoire was sequenced with immunoSEQ multiplex PCR; TCRdb's copy has only in-frame clones and lacks some. The sample yields 50,000 to 70,000 clones, 90% seen once. The CDR3 length is 14 residues. V shed 3 bases and J 2 bases; nucleotides not matched to a gene: 4. Germline values: CDR1 KGHSH, CDR2 LQKENI. This chain connects TRBV18 to TRBJ2-7; 7 nucleotides align to TRBD1. Sequencing was done on a sample of peripheral blood. The clonotype comes from a human donor with active COVID-19. The donor label of this sample is uncertain. CDR3 DNA sequence: TGTGCCAGCTCACCCCGGGACAGCGCCTACGAGCAGTACTTC. The encoded protein is CASSPRDSAYEQYF.